Below are 3 T cell receptor beta chains sequenced from a single sample in a study of blood T cell repertoires in COVID-19. Using immunoSEQ multiplex PCR, the repertoire was profiled, and TCRdb retains in-frame clones only, with some absent. The sample lists over 60,000 clones; roughly 86% were seen once. Sequencing input: peripheral blood. All receptors derive from a woman aged 60-75 years with acute or convalescent COVID-19.

A single count supports this clone. J is TRBJ2-7 and V is TRBV19; D might be TRBD2 (6 bases). V was clipped by 4 bases and J by 6 bases, with 10 bases between them. The CDR3 has 12 residues. In germline, CDR1 is LNHDA, CDR2 SQIVND (reference sequence). For the CDR3, the DNA is TGTGCCAGTAGTACGGGACTCTCCGAGCAGTACTTC. Residues: CASSTGLSEQYF.

With regard to this clone: The CDR3 carries no conserved terminal phenylalanine or tryptophan, so it likely arises from a read error. The limits of the CDR3 on the DNA are not certain, so only TCRdb's listed CDR3 is given. This rearrangement joins TRBV14 to TRBJ1-2; no DNA check was done on the table's D call, TRBD1. The CDR3 has 8 amino acids, counting both end residues. Germline CDR1 and CDR2: SGHDN and FVKESK. This CDR3 is CASSRGHP.

For this clone: The identical CDR3 is also encoded by other nucleotide sequences in the sample. The chain uses TRBV3-1 (or the pseudogene TRBV3-2) and TRBJ1-5, with D perhaps TRBD1 (6 bases). Trimming removed 1 base at V and 6 bases at J, with 7 bases between. From germline, CDR1 is LGHDT and CDR2 YNNKEL (reference sequence). The CDR3 totals 13 residues. CDR3 nucleotides: TGTGCCAGCAGCCAAGGCAGGGGTCAGCCCCAGCATTTT. Protein product: CASSQGRGQPQHF.